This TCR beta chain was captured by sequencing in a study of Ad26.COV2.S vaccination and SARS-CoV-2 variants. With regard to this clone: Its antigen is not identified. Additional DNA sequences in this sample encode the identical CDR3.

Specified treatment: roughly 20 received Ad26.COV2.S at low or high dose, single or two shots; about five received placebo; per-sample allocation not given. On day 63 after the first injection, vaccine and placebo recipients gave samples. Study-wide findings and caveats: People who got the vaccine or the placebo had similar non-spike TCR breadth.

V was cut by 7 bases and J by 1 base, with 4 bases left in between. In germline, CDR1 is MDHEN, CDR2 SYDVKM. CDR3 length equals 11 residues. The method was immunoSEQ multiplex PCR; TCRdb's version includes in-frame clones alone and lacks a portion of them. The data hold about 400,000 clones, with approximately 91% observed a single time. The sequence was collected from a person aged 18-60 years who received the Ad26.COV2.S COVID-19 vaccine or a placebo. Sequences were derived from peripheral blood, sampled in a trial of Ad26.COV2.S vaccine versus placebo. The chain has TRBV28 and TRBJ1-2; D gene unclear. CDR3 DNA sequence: TGTGCCAGCAATCGTAACTATGGCTACACCTTC. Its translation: CASNRNYGYTF.